Listed below are T cell receptor beta chains from one sample, sequenced in a study of T cells in Graves' hyperthyroidism and ophthalmopathy. Each CDR3 protein is one row after TCRdb ran MiXCR on the multiplex PCR reads. The sample contains approximately 600,000 distinct CDR3 sequences, around 20% of which appear only once. Sequencing used blood. The source is a man aged 25-40 years with Graves' ophthalmopathy. Both conserved end residues are trimmed from each CDR3.

v_call: TRBV28
j_call: TRBJ2-5
cdr3_aa: ASSPLIETQY

v_call: TRBV18
j_call: TRBJ2-3
cdr3_aa: ASSPLSGSTDTQY

v_call: TRBV7-9
j_call: TRBJ1-4
cdr3_aa: ASSSTTRGANEKLF

v_call: TRBV24-1
j_call: TRBJ1-2
cdr3_aa: ATRGQGANYGYT

v_call: TRBV7-2
j_call: TRBJ2-7
cdr3_aa: ASRGGGTSPYEQY

v_call: TRBV20-1
j_call: TRBJ2-5
cdr3_aa: SARVGLAEETQY

v_call: TRBV29-1
j_call: TRBJ2-7
cdr3_aa: SVAAGNLGEQY

v_call: TRBV29-1
j_call: TRBJ1-3
cdr3_aa: SVAERAGNTIY

v_call: TRBV20-1
j_call: TRBJ2-7
cdr3_aa: SARGTPGNYEQY

v_call: TRBV7-9
j_call: TRBJ2-7
cdr3_aa: ASSQDLGGGATYEQY

v_call: TRBV2
j_call: TRBJ2-3
cdr3_aa: ASRESTDTQY

v_call: TRBV6-2/TRBV6-3
j_call: TRBJ2-5
cdr3_aa: ASSWTAQETQY

v_call: TRBV9
j_call: TRBJ2-7
cdr3_aa: ASSPSGNGHYEQY